This T cell receptor (beta chain) stems from a study of neurological immune-mediated disorders. This clonotype was seen repeatedly, ten times or more. Its antigen remains unknown. Over 200 million TCR-beta sequences from 15-18 subjects were obtained in each sequencing run. TCRdb used MiXCR to reprocess the 5' RACE reads, holding one entry per CDR3 protein. The repertoire holds more than 15,000 distinct CDR3 sequences, roughly 14% seen once, with roughly 13% in the top ten. General study results and limits: HTLV-1-associated myelopathy showed the most TCR clonal expansion; multiple sclerosis the least, below healthy controls. The expanded clones of different subjects shared no CDR3 amino acid sequences (suggesting private repertoires in all groups).

This CDR3 has 15 residues. CDR1 and CDR2 from the germline V gene are MNHEY and SVGEGT. Trimming pared 5 bases from V and 0 bases from J, leaving 11 bases between. Sequenced material: PBMCs. This chain connects TRBV6-2 or TRBV6-3 to TRBJ1-3; tentative D call: TRBD1 (6 bases). The TCR originated in a man aged 55 to 70 with HTLV-1-associated myelopathy (HAM/TSP). CDR3 sequence: CASSRRDNSGNTIYF. The CDR3 coding sequence is TGTGCCAGCAGTCGCCGGGACAACTCTGGAAACACCATATATTTT.